The 3 T cell receptor beta chains given below trace back to one sample, sequenced in a study of cytomegalovirus exposure and HLA in healthy donors. Researchers ran the PCR with 60 Vbeta and 13 Jbeta primers. Sequenced by immunoSEQ multiplex PCR; TCRdb stores in-frame clones only, minus some. The sample has under 100,000 clones; over 75% are singletons. Specimen: PBMCs. The source is a middle-aged man in good health and CMV-seronegative.

The chain combines TRBV4-1 with TRBJ1-5, with D possibly matching TRBD1 (6 bases). The CDR3 sequence is 15 residues long. V dropped 4 bases and J dropped 1 base, with 11 bases sitting between them. CDR1 and CDR2 (germline): MGHRA, YSYEKL. The CDR3, as DNA: TGCGCCAGCAGCCCGCAAGGACAGAGCAATCAGCCCCAGCATTTT. It translates to CASSPQGQSNQPQHF.

The chain employs TRBV6-1 and TRBJ2-5, with D perhaps TRBD2 (6 bases). CDR1 is MNHNS, CDR2 SASEGT, per germline. V was shortened by 3 bases and J by 5 bases, with 13 bases between the two germline ends. CDR3 length: 14 amino acids. The CDR3 region is CASSDRRGKETQYF. The DNA for the CDR3 is TGTGCCAGCAGTGACCGGCGGGGTAAGGAGACCCAGTACTTC.

This chain links TRBV5-1 with TRBJ2-3; perhaps TRBD2 as D (5 bases). The germline gives CDR1 SGHRS, CDR2 YFSETQ. The CDR3 covers 13 residues. Deletions cut 4 bases from V and 0 bases from J, with 6 bases between. CDR3: CASSRTSTDTQYF. In DNA, the CDR3 is TGCGCCAGCAGCCGGACTAGCACAGATACGCAGTATTTT.